Reported below is one T cell receptor beta chain. Under the authors' procedure: The assay estimated nucleated cells by amplifying reference gene primers. Only in-frame clones appear in the TCRdb table, and some are missing; sequencing was by immunoSEQ multiplex PCR. That table is the source of V, J and clone size, and D and trimming were worked out from the DNA. The sample records 52,000 or so clones, about nine tenths being singletons. The sample comes from a study of blood T cell repertoires in COVID-19. About the study: Samples of COVID-19 (acute and convalescent) were obtained from the United States, Italy and Spain. T cells, B-cell-depleted T cells, or PBMCs supplied cDNA or gDNA.

The V gene's germline CDR1 is LNHDA and CDR2 SQIVND (reference sequence). The CDR3 spans 14 residues. V lost 3 bases and J lost 6, with 14 bases in between. Specimen: peripheral blood. This receptor was taken from a human donor in a cohort sampled during active COVID-19. The rearrangement links TRBV19 to TRBJ1-1; a weak D match, TRBD1 (5 bases). CDR3 amino acids: CASSITQGAAEAFF. In DNA, the CDR3 is TGTGCCAGTAGTATCACCCAGGGTGCGGCTGAAGCTTTCTTT.